This T cell receptor (beta chain) was recovered during a study of blood T cell repertoires in COVID-19. On the study more broadly: Samples of COVID-19 (acute and convalescent) were obtained from the United States, Italy and Spain. In each case, the material was cDNA or gDNA derived from T cells, B-cell-depleted T cells, or PBMCs.

In the study's own analysis: Reference gene primers were amplified, and this amplification served to estimate nucleated cell counts. Only in-frame clones appear in the TCRdb table, and some are missing; sequencing was by immunoSEQ multiplex PCR. D and trimming were read from the DNA, whereas the V and J calls and clone size are those reported in that table. Among fewer than 350,000 clones listed, under 90% were seen once. The study recruited people aged roughly 18 to 95 years across 24 US areas. Germline CDR1 is SQVTM and CDR2 is ANQGSEA. Trimming stripped 3 bases from V and 4 bases from J, with 13 bases between. The CDR3 is 13 amino acids.

The V call is TRBV29-1, the J call TRBJ2-7; tentative D call: TRBD2 (6 bases). The sample taken for sequencing was PBMCs or T cells enriched from blood (not recorded which). The sequence was obtained from a man in his sixties who had recovered from COVID-19. The CDR3 sequence is CSVDGAGRYEQYF. The DNA for the CDR3 is TGCAGCGTTGATGGCGCGGGAAGATACGAGCAGTACTTC.